The present entry profiles one TCR beta chain with its context. This entry comes from a study of PD-L1 blockade in urothelial cancer. For the study at large: About 85% of the 29 patients were men whose urothelial cancer was bladder-origin. Analyses used blood from 3 weeks (second dose) and 6 weeks after treatment start.

The germline V gene has CDR1 SEHNR and CDR2 FQNEAQ (reference sequence). The germline V and J ends were trimmed by 6 bases and 3 bases, with 14 bases remaining between them. The CDR3 contains 15 residues. The time point: pretreatment peripheral blood. A total of 1 to 8 samples per patient were collected pretreatment and on-treatment. Added to each PCR by spiking were synthetic TCR analog templates. Measured with immunoSEQ multiplex PCR; TCRdb has only the in-frame clones, and not every one. The sample contains 80,000 to 90,000 clones, over 65% of which appear only once. The chain employs TRBV7-9 and TRBJ2-2; TRBD2 might be the D (5 bases). The TCR comes from a man in his 60s with urothelial cancer. This sample comprised PBMCs, obtained around atezolizumab (anti-PD-L1) treatment. The chain's CDR3 is CASSYDRTYTGELFF. CDR3 nucleotide sequence: TGTGCCAGCAGTTACGATCGGACTTACACCGGGGAGCTGTTTTTT. Full variable domain (outside the CDR3, taken from reference TRBV7-9 and TRBJ2-2): DTGVSQNPRHKITKRGQNVTFRCDPISEHNRLYWYRQTLGQGPEFLTYFQNEAQLEKSRLLSDRFSAERPKGSFSTLEIQRTEQGDSAMYLCASSYDRTYTGELFFGEGSRLTVL.